These T cell receptor beta chains were read from a single sample in a study of T cells after yellow fever vaccination. TCRdb processed the 5' RACE reads anew with MiXCR; each CDR3 protein has one entry. The sample shows some 500,000 distinct CDR3 sequences, less than 15% of them seen only once. This material consisted of PBMCs, taken on the day of the yellow fever booster vaccination. The receptor set was obtained from a man between 25 and 39 years old who received the YFV17D yellow fever vaccine. The CDR3 runs from the conserved cysteine through the conserved F or W. The order of the fields is J gene, D gene, clone size, V gene, CDR3 DNA, CDR3 protein. A D gene is named only where the DNA matches it firmly. A clone size is listed for some rows: how often the clone was seen (once, few, many), or a class if it is expanded.

J gene: TRBJ1-1; D gene: -; clone size: few; V gene: TRBV11-2; CDR3 DNA: TGTGCCAGCAGCTTACCAGCGGGAGGAGGCACTGAAGCTTTCTTT; CDR3 protein: CASSLPAGGGTEAFF
J gene: TRBJ2-2; D gene: -; clone size: -; V gene: TRBV20-1; CDR3 DNA: TGCTGTGCTAGTAACCCATCGAGGGCAGACACCGGGGAGCTGTTTTTT; CDR3 protein: CCASNPSRADTGELFF
J gene: TRBJ2-3; D gene: TRBD2; clone size: -; V gene: TRBV6-1; CDR3 DNA: TGTGCCAGCAGACCGGCGCGGGGGTCTAGCACAGATACGCAGTATTTT; CDR3 protein: CASRPARGSSTDTQYF
J gene: TRBJ2-3; D gene: -; clone size: -; V gene: TRBV24-1; CDR3 DNA: TGTGCCACCAGTGGTATGGGCCCAGATACGCAGTATTTT; CDR3 protein: CATSGMGPDTQYF
J gene: TRBJ2-3; D gene: -; clone size: -; V gene: TRBV4-3; CDR3 DNA: TGCGCCAGCAGCTCTGAGGGGCGCACAGATACGCAGTATTTT; CDR3 protein: CASSSEGRTDTQYF
J gene: TRBJ2-5; D gene: -; clone size: -; V gene: TRBV5-1; CDR3 DNA: TGCGCCAGCAGCTTGCAGACGGGTGAGACCCAGTACTTC; CDR3 protein: CASSLQTGETQYF
J gene: TRBJ2-7; D gene: TRBD1; clone size: -; V gene: TRBV20-1; CDR3 DNA: TGCAGTGTTAGACAGGGGGGCGACGAGCAGTACTTC; CDR3 protein: CSVRQGGDEQYF
J gene: TRBJ2-2; D gene: TRBD1; clone size: once; V gene: TRBV25-1; CDR3 DNA: TGTGCCAGCAGTGATATGACAGGGGTCACCGGGGAGCTGTTTTTT; CDR3 protein: CASSDMTGVTGELFF
J gene: TRBJ2-2; D gene: -; clone size: few; V gene: TRBV5-1; CDR3 DNA: TGCGCCAGCAGCTGGGACTCCCACACCGGGGAGCTGTTTTTT; CDR3 protein: CASSWDSHTGELFF
J gene: TRBJ1-4; D gene: -; clone size: -; V gene: TRBV7-9; CDR3 DNA: TGTGCCAGCAGCTTAGGCGGGGAGGGGAAACTGTTTTTT; CDR3 protein: CASSLGGEGKLFF
J gene: TRBJ2-3; D gene: TRBD2; clone size: many; V gene: TRBV4-3; CDR3 DNA: TGCGCCAGCAGCCAACGCACGCTAGCGGGAGCTGGTCGGCCAGATACGCAGTATTTT; CDR3 protein: CASSQRTLAGAGRPDTQYF
J gene: TRBJ2-6; D gene: -; clone size: few; V gene: TRBV3-1; CDR3 DNA: TGTGCCAGCAGCCAAAGAGGGGCTGGGGCCAACGTCCTGACTTTC; CDR3 protein: CASSQRGAGANVLTF
J gene: TRBJ1-5; D gene: -; clone size: -; V gene: TRBV19; CDR3 DNA: TGTGCCAGTAGTGTGACAACAAGCAATCAGCCCCAGCATTTT; CDR3 protein: CASSVTTSNQPQHF
J gene: TRBJ2-1; D gene: TRBD2; clone size: -; V gene: TRBV5-5; CDR3 DNA: TGTGCCAGCAGCCTCGGGAGCGGGAGTTTCTACAATGAGCAGTTCTTC; CDR3 protein: CASSLGSGSFYNEQFF
J gene: TRBJ2-3; D gene: -; clone size: many; V gene: TRBV24-1; CDR3 DNA: TGTGCCACCAGTGATGGGGGGGCCACAGATACGCAGTATTTT; CDR3 protein: CATSDGGATDTQYF